A selection of T cell receptor beta chains follows, all from one sample in a study of cytomegalovirus exposure and HLA in healthy donors. Using immunoSEQ multiplex PCR, the repertoire was profiled, and TCRdb retains in-frame clones only, with some absent. The sample holds more than 95,000 clones, around 75% seen once. What was sequenced was PBMCs. The receptors derive from a woman younger than 30 in good health and CMV-seronegative. Each CDR3 is given without its conserved first and last residue.

j_call v_call cdr3_aa
TRBJ2-2 TRBV7-2 ASSVGLAGTNTGELF
TRBJ2-7 TRBV6-6 ASSYGTSGGAYEQY
TRBJ2-2 TRBV4-2 ASSQGSGGWPASGELF
TRBJ1-5 TRBV2 ASSDDSQLNQPQH
TRBJ2-7 TRBV6-1 ASSEVDEQY
TRBJ2-5 TRBV5-4 ASSQERTNQETQY
TRBJ1-2 TRBV19 ASSSPRRQYGYT
TRBJ1-2 TRBV28 ASSPGGTGYGYT
TRBJ2-2 TRBV7-2 ASSLSGGLGGAGELF
TRBJ2-2 TRBV2 ASTGTGPGELF
TRBJ1-5 TRBV6-5 ASSYSGGRQPQH
TRBJ2-5 TRBV29-1 SVEDRGGAGQETQY
TRBJ2-3 TRBV6-5 ASSYTQY
TRBJ1-1 TRBV28 ASSLGRGIPEAF
TRBJ1-2 TRBV27 ASTGRGQFGYT
TRBJ2-1 TRBV2 ASSPGQLVHEQF